This T cell receptor (beta chain) appears in the sequencing data of a study of beta chain features in type 1 diabetes. Expressed TCRB transcripts were sequenced after all isolated RNA was converted to cDNA. Clones were read by immunoSEQ multiplex PCR, and TCRdb kept only the in-frame ones, dropping some. The sample includes about 700,000 clones, around 15% seen only once; the top ten take roughly 0.022%. V gave up 4 bases and J gave up 0 bases, with 10 bases separating them. The CDR3 runs 14 residues. Germline CDR1 and CDR2: SGHRS and YFSETQ. This clone was picked up a small number of times. What it binds is not known. General study findings and limits: Researchers report that Type 1 diabetes patients had moderately but significantly shorter TCRB CDR3s across all four CD4+ subsets.

The V and J genes are TRBV5-1 and TRBJ2-5, with a weak D call TRBD2 (6 bases). The sequenced sample was naive CD4+ T cells from blood. This clonotype was sampled from a young man with type 1 diabetes. The CDR3 nucleotides are TGCGCCAGCAGCCCGGGACTGAACCAAGAGACCCAGTACTTC. This sequence encodes CASSPGLNQETQYF.